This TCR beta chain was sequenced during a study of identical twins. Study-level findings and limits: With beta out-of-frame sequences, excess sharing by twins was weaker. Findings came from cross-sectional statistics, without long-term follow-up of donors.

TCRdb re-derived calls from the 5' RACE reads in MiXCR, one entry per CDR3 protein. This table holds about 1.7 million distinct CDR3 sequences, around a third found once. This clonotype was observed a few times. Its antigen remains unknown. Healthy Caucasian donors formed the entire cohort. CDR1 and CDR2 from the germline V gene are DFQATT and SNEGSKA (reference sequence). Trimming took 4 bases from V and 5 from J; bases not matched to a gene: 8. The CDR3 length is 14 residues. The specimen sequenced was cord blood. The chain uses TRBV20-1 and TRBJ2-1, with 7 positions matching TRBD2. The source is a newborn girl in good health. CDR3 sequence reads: CSAIGLVRNNEQFF. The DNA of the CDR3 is TGCAGTGCTATCGGACTAGTAAGAAACAATGAGCAGTTCTTC.